The 9 T cell receptor beta chains reported below all come from one sample, sequenced in a study of blood T cells in healthy people across ages. The use of a sample-barcoded 5' primer and a J-beta primer mix characterized a second PCR of about 7 to 12 cycles. Via MiXCR, TCRdb re-called the 5' RACE reads, giving one row per CDR3 protein. Here the sample spans approximately 820,000 distinct CDR3 sequences, 44% being singletons. Input material: blood. Receptor source: a man aged 55 to 70 in good health.

The chain uses TRBV28 and TRBJ2-7, with D perhaps matching TRBD1 or TRBD2 (6 bases each). V dropped 6 bases and J dropped 2 bases, with 14 bases sitting between them. Germline V CDR1 and CDR2: MDHEN, SYDVKM. The CDR3 spans 14 residues. The DNA for the CDR3 is TGTGCCAGCAGCACACGGGGGCGACCCTACGAGCAGTACTTC. It is translated as CASSTRGRPYEQYF.

This clonotype was counted a few times. The J gene is TRBJ2-2, the V gene TRBV12-3 or TRBV12-4; TRBD1 is a possible D gene (5 bases). Trimming took off 4 bases at V and 4 bases at J, with 13 bases between the two ends. The CDR3 extends over 15 amino acids. As DNA, the CDR3 is TGTGCCAGCAGTTCAAAAGGGGCTTTCACCGGGGAGCTGTTTTTT. Its protein product is CASSSKGAFTGELFF.

This clonotype was detected many times. This chain connects TRBV7-6 to TRBJ2-1; tentatively, D is TRBD1 (6 bases). The length of the CDR3 is 17 residues. Per germline, CDR1 SGHVS and CDR2 FNYEAQ. Trimming pared 0 bases from V and 4 bases from J, leaving 16 bases between. CDR3: CASSLAFGTLPYNEQFF. CDR3 DNA: TGTGCCAGCAGCTTAGCATTCGGGACACTACCTTACAATGAGCAGTTCTTC.

The genes are TRBV27 and TRBJ2-5, with 8 nucleotides matching TRBD1. Looked up from germline, CDR1 is MNHEY and CDR2 is SMNVEV (reference sequence). Trimming removed 3 bases from V and 10 bases from J; junction bases left unmatched: 10. The CDR3 runs 14 residues. The CDR3 reads CASSFPTGDDDQYF. The CDR3 DNA reads as TGTGCCAGCAGTTTTCCGACAGGGGATGACGACCAGTACTTC.

The gene calls are TRBV4-2 and TRBJ2-1, with no clear D. With 2 bases removed from V and 5 bases from J, the gap between germline ends came to 7 bases. This CDR3 is 13 amino acids long. Germline CDR1 and CDR2: LGHNA and YNFKEQ. Written as DNA, the CDR3 is TGTGCCAGCAGCCAAAAGCTACACAATGAGCAGTTCTTC. Protein sequence: CASSQKLHNEQFF.

This clonotype was observed a handful of times. The V and J genes are TRBV11-1 and TRBJ2-2; 8 bases fit TRBD2. The CDR3 contains 17 residues. V dropped 4 bases and J dropped 4; count of bases not matched to a gene: 11. In germline, CDR1 is SGHAT, CDR2 FQDESV (reference sequence). CDR3 protein: CASSSDRLAGFTGELFF. CDR3 in DNA: TGTGCCAGCAGCTCTGACCGCTTAGCGGGGTTCACCGGGGAGCTGTTTTTT.

The chain recombines TRBV18 with TRBJ1-6; D gene ambiguous. The germline V gene has CDR1 KGHSH and CDR2 LQKENI. V dropped 4 bases and J dropped 0 bases, with 4 bases sitting between them. The CDR3 runs 14 residues. CDR3 bases: TGTGCCAGCTCACAGAGCTCCTATAATTCACCCCTCCACTTT. This gives the protein CASSQSSYNSPLHF.

The CDR3 protein is CAGTTSGGYQETQYF. The CDR3 region has the DNA TGTGCCGGCACAACTAGCGGGGGGTACCAAGAGACCCAGTACTTC. This chain connects TRBV7-2 to TRBJ2-5, with 12 bases aligning to TRBD2. The length of the CDR3 is 15 residues. The trim removed 11 bases at V and 0 bases at J, leaving 7 bases unmatched. Germline lookup yields CDR1 SGHTA and CDR2 FQGNSA.

Of note for this clonotype: Mismatch with germline at one junction end may stem from a read error. The CDR3 is CSAKFPGQGPEKLFF. The CDR3 DNA is TGCAGCGCTAAATTTCCGGGACAGGGCCCTGAAAAACTGTTTTTT. This chain uses TRBV20-1 with TRBJ1-4; 9 bases agree with TRBD1. This CDR3 spans 15 amino acids. Germline values: CDR1 DFQATT, CDR2 SNEGSKA (reference sequence).